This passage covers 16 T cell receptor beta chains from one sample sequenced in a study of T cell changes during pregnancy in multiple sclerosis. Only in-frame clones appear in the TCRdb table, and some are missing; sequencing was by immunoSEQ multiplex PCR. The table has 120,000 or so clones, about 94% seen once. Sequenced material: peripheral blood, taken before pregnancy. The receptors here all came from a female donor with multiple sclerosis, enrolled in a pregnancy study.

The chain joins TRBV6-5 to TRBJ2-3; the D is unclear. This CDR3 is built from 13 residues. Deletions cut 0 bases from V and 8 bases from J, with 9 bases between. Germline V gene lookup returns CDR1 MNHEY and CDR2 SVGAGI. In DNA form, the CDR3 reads TGTGCCAGCAGTTACTCCCCCTCGGGTACGCAGTATTTT. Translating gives CASSYSPSGTQYF.

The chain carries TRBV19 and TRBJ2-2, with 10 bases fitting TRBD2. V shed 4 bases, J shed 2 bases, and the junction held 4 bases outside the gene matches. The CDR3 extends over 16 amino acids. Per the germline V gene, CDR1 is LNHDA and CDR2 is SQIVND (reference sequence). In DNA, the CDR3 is TGTGCCAGTAGTACGGGACTAGCGCCTAACACCGGGGAGCTGTTTTTT. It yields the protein CASSTGLAPNTGELFF.

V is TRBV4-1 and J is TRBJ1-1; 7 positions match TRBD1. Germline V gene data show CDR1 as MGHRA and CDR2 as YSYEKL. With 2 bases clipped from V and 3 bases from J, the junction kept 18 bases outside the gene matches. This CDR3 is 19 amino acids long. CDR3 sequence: CASSQQQGPGAREDTEAFF. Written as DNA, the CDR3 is TGCGCCAGCAGCCAACAACAGGGGCCTGGAGCCCGAGAGGACACTGAAGCTTTCTTT.

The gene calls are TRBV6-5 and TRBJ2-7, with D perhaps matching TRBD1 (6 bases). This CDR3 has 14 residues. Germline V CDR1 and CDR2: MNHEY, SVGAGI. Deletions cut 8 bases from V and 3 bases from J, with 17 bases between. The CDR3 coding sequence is TGTGCCAGCTCGACAGGTAGGACCTTCTACGAGCAGTACTTC. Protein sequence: CASSTGRTFYEQYF.

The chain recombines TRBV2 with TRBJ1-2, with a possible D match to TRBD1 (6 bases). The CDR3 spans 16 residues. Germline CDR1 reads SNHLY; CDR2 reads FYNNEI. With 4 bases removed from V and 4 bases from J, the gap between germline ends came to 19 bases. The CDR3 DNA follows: TGTGCCAGCAGTGGCCGACAGGTTCTATCCTTCTATGGCTACACCTTC. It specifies CASSGRQVLSFYGYTF.

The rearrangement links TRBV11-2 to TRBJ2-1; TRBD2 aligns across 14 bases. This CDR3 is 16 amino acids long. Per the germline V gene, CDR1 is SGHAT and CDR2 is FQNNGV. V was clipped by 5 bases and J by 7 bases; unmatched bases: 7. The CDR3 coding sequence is TGTGCCAGCAGCCTAAGGGGACTAGCGGGGGAAAATGAGCAGTTCTTC. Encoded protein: CASSLRGLAGENEQFF.

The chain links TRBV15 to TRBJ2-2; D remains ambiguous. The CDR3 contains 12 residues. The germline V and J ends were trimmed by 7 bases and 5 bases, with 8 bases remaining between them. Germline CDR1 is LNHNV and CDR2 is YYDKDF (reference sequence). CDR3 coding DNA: TGTGCCACCACCGCACTAACCGGGGAGCTGTTTTTT. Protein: CATTALTGELFF.

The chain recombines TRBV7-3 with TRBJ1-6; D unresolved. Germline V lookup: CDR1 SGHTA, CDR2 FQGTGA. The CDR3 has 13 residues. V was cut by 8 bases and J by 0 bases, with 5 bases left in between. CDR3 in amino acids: CASASSYNSPLHF. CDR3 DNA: TGTGCCAGCGCCAGCTCCTATAATTCACCCCTCCACTTT.

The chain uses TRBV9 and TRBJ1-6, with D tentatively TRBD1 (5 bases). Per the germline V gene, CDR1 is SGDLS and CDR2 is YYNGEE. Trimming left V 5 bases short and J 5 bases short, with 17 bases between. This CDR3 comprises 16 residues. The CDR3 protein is CASRPTGTEDNSPLHF. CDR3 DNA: TGTGCCAGCAGACCGACCGGGACTGAAGATAATTCACCCCTCCACTTT.

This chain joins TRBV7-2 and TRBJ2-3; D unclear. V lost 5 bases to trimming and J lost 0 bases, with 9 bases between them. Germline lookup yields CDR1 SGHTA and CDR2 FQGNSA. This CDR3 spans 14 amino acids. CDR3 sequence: CASSVLSSTDTQYF. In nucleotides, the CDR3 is TGTGCCAGCAGCGTCTTGTCTAGCACAGATACGCAGTATTTT.

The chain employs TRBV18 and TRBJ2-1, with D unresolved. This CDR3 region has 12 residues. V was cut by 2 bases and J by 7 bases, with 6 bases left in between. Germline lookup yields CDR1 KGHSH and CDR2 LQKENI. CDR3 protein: CASSPAENEQFF. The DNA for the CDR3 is TGTGCCAGCTCACCAGCGGAAAATGAGCAGTTCTTC.

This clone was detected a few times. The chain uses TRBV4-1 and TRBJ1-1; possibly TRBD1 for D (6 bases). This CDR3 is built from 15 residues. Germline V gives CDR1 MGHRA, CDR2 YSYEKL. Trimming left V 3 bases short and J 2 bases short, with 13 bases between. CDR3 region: CASSQLQGRNTEAFF. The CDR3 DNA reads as TGCGCCAGCAGCCAGTTACAGGGTAGAAACACTGAAGCTTTCTTT.

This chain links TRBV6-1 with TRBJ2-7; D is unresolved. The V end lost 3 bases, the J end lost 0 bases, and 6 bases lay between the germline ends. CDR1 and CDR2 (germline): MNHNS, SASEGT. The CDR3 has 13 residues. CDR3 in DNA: TGTGCCAGCAGTGACCAGGCCTCCTACGAGCAGTACTTC. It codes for CASSDQASYEQYF.

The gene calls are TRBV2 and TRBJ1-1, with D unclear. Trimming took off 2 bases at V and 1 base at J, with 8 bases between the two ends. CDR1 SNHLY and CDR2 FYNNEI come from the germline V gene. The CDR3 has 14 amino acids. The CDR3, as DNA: TGTGCCAGCAGTGAAACAGCCCCGAACACTGAAGCTTTCTTT. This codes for CASSETAPNTEAFF.

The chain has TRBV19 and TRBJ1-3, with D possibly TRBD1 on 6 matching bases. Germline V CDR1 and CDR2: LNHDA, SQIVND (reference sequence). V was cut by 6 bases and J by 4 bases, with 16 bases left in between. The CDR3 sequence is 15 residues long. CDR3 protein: CASSRGSQEGNTIYF. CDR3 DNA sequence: TGTGCCAGTAGCAGGGGCTCCCAAGAGGGAAACACCATATATTTT.

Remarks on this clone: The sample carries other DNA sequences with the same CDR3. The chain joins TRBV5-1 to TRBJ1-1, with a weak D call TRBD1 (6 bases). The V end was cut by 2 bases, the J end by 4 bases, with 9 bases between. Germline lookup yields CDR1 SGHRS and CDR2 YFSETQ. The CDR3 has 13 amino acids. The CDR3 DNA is TGCGCCAGCAGCTTAGGGGGGGGCACTGAAGCTTTCTTT. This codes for CASSLGGGTEAFF.